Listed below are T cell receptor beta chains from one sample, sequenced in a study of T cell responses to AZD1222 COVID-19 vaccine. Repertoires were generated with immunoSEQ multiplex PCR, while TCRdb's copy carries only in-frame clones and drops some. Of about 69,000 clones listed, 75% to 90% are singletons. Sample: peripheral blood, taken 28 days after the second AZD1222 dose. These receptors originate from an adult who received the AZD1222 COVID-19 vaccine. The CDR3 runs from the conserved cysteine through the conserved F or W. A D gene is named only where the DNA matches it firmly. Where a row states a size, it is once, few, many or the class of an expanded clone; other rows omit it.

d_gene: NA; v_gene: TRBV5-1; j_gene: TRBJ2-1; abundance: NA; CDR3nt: TGCGCCAGCAGCTTGAGCGTCGAAAATGAGCAGTTCTTC; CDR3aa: CASSLSVENEQFF
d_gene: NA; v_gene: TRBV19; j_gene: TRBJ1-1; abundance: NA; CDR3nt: TGTGCCAGTAGTATAGGGCCAGGAGAAGCTTTCTTT; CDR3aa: CASSIGPGEAFF
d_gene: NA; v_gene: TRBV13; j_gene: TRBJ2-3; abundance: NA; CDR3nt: TGTGCCAGCAGCTTAGTACTAGATACAGATACGCAGTATTTT; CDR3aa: CASSLVLDTDTQYF
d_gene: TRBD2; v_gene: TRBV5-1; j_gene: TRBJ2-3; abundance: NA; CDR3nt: TGCGCCAGCAGCTCCCAGAAAGCGGGGGCCTTCACAGATACGCAGTATTTT; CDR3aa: CASSSQKAGAFTDTQYF
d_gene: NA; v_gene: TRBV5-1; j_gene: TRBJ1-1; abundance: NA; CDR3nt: TGCGCCAGCAGCTTGGAGGACCCCATGAACACTGAAGCTTTCTTT; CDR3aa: CASSLEDPMNTEAFF
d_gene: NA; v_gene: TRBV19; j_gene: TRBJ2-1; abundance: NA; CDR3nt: TGTGCCAGTAGCCTACCTGTGGATAGGGCCTACAATGAGCAGTTCTTC; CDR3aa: CASSLPVDRAYNEQFF
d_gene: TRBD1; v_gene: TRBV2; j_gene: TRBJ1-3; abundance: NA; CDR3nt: TGTGCCAGCAGAGTGGGACAGGGAAACACCATATATTTT; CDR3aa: CASRVGQGNTIYF
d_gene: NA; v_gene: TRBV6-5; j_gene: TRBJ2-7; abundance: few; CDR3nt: TGTGCCAGCAGTTACAGTCGGGGATACGAGCAGTACTTC; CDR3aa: CASSYSRGYEQYF
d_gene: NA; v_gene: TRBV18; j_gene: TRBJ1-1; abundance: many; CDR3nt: TGTGCCAGCTCACCTGGAGAGGGTTCGTACACTGAAGCTTTCTTT; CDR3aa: CASSPGEGSYTEAFF
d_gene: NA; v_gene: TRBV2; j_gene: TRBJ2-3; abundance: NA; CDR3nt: TGTGCCAGCAGGAGTCCCCCTGGGGGGCTGCAGTATTTT; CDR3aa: CASRSPPGGLQYF
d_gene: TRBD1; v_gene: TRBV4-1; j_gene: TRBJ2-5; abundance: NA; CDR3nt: TGCGCCAGCAGCCCGCCTGGGACAGGGGACGAGACCCAGTACTTC; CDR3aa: CASSPPGTGDETQYF
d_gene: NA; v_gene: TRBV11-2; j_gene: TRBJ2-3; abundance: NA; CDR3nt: TGTGCCAGCAGCTTGGCTCGAACAACAGATACGCAGTATTTT; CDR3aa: CASSLARTTDTQYF
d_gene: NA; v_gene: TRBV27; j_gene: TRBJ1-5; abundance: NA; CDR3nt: TGTGCCAGCAGTTTAAGCGGGGGTGGGAATCAGCCCCAGCATTTT; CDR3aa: CASSLSGGGNQPQHF
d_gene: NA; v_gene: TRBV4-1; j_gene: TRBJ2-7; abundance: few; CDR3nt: TGCGCCAGCAGCCAGTGGGGCAGGGGGGAATACGAGCAGTACTTC; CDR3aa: CASSQWGRGEYEQYF
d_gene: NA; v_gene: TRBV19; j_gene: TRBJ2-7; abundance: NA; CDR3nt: TGTGCCAGTACATCAGACTCCTACGAGCAGTACTTC; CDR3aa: CASTSDSYEQYF
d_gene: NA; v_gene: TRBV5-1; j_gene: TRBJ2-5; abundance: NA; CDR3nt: TGCGCCAGCAGCTTGCAAGGGGGAGGTGAGACCCAGTACTTC; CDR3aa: CASSLQGGGETQYF
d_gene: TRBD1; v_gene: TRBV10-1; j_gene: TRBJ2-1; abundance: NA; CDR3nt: TGCGCCAGCATTCCGGGGACAGGGATGAATGAGCAGTTCTTC; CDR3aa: CASIPGTGMNEQFF
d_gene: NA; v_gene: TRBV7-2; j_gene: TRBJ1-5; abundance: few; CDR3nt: TGTGCCAGCAGCTTGCAATTCAATCAGCCCCAGCATTTT; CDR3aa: CASSLQFNQPQHF
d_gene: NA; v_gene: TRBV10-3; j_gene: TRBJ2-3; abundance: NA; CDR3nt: TGTGCCATCAGTGGGGGCCAGGGACCTCGGGCAGATACGCAGTATTTT; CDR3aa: CAISGGQGPRADTQYF
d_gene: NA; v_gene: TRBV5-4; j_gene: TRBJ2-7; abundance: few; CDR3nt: TGTGCCAGCAGCGGACCAGCTGCCTACGAGCAGTACTTC; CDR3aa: CASSGPAAYEQYF
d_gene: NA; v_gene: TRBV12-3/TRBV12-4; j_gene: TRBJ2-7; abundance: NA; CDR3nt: TGTGCCAGCAGTTCGTCCGGGTCCTACGAGCAGTACTTC; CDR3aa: CASSSSGSYEQYF
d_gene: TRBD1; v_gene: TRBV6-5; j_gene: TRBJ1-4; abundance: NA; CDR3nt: TGTGCCAGCAGTAGGTGGACAGGGGGCGGTGAAAAACTGTTTTTT; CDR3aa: CASSRWTGGGEKLFF
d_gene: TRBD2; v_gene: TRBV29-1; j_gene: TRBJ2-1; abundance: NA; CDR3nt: TGCAGCGTGGAAGGACTAGCGGGAGTCTATGAGCAGTTCTTC; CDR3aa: CSVEGLAGVYEQFF
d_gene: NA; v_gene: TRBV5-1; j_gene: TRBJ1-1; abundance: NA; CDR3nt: TGCGCCAGCAGCTTAGACGTTCAGGGGAGGACTGAAGCTTTCTTT; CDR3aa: CASSLDVQGRTEAFF
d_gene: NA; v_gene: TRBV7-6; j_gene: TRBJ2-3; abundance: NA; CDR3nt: TGTGCCAGCAGCGGAAAAGGCAGACTAGTCGATACGCAGTATTTT; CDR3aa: CASSGKGRLVDTQYF
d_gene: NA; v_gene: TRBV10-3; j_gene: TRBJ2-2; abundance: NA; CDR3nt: TGTGCCATCAGTAAGGACAGTAACACCGGGGAGCTGTTTTTT; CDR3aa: CAISKDSNTGELFF
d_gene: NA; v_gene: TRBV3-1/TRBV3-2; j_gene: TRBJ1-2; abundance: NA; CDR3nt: TGTGCCAGCAGCCAAGTAAAAAGCCCTTATGGCTACACCTTC; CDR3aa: CASSQVKSPYGYTF
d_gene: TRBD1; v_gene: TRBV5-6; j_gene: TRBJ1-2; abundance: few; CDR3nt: TGTGCCAGCAGCCCCAGGGGGCGCTTATCTTGGTATGGCTACACCTTC; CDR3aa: CASSPRGRLSWYGYTF
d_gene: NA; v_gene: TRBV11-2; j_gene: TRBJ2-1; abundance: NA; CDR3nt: TGTGCCAGCAGCAAAGGACCCTCCCCACTTTACAATGAGCAGTTCTTC; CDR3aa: CASSKGPSPLYNEQFF
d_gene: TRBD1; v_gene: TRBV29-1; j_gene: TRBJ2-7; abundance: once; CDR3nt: TGCAGCGTTGAAACGGACAGGCGGTACGAGCAGTACTTC; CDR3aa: CSVETDRRYEQYF
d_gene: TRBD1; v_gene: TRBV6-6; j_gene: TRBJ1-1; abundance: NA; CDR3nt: TGTGCCAGCAGTTACCCACAGGGGGCTTCGAACACTGAAGCTTTCTTT; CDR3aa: CASSYPQGASNTEAFF
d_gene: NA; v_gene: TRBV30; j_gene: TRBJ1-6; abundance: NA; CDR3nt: TGTGCCTGGACGGGAACCTATAATTCACCCCTCCACTTT; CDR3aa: CAWTGTYNSPLHF
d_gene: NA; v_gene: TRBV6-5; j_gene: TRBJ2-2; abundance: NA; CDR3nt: TGTGCCAGCAGTTACGGAGAGGGCACCGGGGAGCTGTTTTTT; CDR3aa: CASSYGEGTGELFF
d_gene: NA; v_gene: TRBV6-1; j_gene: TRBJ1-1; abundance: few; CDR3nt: TGTGCCAGCAGTGACGGGGTAGACACTGAAGCTTTCTTT; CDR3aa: CASSDGVDTEAFF
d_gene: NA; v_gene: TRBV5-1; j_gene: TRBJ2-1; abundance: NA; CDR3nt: TGCGCCAGCAGCTTGGGATTCAGAGACAATGAGCAGTTCTTC; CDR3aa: CASSLGFRDNEQFF
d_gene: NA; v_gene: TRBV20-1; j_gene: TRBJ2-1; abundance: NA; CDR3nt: TGCAGTGCTAGTAGTGTTTTTTTGGTCAAGAGATCCTACAATGAGCAGTTCTTC; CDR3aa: CSASSVFLVKRSYNEQFF
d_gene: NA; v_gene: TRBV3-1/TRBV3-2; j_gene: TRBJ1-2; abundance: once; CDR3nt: TGTGCCAGCAGTTCGCAGGGAAACGGCTACACCTTC; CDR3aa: CASSSQGNGYTF
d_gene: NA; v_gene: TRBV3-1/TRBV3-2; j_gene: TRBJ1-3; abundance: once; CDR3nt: TGTGCCAGCAGCTCCGTACTCATCCGGGACCGCAGGGGAAACACCATATATTTT; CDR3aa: CASSSVLIRDRRGNTIYF
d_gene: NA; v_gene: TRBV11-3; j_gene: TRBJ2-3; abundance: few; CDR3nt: TGTGCCAGCAGCCTCTACGATACGCAGTATTTT; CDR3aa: CASSLYDTQYF
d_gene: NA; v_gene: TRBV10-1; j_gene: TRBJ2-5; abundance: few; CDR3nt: TGCGCCAGCGGGATGGGGGGCCAAGAGACCCAGTACTTC; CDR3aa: CASGMGGQETQYF
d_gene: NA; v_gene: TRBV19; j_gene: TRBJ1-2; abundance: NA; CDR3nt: TGTGCCAGTAACCAGGGGTATGGCTACACCTTC; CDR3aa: CASNQGYGYTF
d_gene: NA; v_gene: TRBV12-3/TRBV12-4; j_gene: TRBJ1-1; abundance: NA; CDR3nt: TGTGCCAGCAGTTTCGGGGGTCCCGCTTTCTTT; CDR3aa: CASSFGGPAFF
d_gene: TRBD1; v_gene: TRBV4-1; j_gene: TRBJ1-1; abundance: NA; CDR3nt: TGCGCCAGCAGCCATGGGACAGGTAAGGCGCAGACTGAAGCTTTCTTT; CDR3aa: CASSHGTGKAQTEAFF